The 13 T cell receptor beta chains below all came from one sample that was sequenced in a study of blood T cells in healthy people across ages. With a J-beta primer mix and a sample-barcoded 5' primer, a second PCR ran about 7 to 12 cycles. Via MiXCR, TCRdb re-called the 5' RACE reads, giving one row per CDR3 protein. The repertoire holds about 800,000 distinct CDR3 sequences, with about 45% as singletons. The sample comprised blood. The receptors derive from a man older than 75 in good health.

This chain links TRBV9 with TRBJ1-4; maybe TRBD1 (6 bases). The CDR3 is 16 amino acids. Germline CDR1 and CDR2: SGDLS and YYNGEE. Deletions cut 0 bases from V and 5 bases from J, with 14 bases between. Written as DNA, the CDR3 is TGTGCCAGCAGCGTAGGAGCAGGGGACGGAAATGAAAAACTGTTTTTT. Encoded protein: CASSVGAGDGNEKLFF.

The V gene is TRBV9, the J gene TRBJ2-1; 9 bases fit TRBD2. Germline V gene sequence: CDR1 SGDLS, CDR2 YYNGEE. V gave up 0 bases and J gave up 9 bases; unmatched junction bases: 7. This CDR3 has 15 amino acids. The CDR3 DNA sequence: TGTGCCAGCAGCGTAGGGGGGACTAGCTTGAGTGAGCAGTTCTTC. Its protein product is CASSVGGTSLSEQFF. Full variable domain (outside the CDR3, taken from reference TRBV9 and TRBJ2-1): DSGVTQTPKHLITATGQRVTLRCSPRSGDLSVYWYQQSLDQGLQFLIQYYNGEERAKGNILERFSAQQFPDLHSELNLSSLELGDSALYFCASSVGGTSLSEQFFGPGTRLTVL.

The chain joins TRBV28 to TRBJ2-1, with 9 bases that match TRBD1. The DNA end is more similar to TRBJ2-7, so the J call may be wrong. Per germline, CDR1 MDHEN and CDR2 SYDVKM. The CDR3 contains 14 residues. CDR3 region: CASSPPGQGQEQYF. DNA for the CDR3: TGTGCCAGCAGCCCCCCGGGACAGGGTCAAGAGCAGTACTTC.

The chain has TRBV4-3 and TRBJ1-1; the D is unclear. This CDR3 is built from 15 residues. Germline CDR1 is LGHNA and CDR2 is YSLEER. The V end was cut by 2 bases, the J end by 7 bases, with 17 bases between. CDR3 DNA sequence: TGCGCCAGCAGCCAAACGGCTGCGGGCGCGGGTGAAGCTTTCTTT. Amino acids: CASSQTAAGAGEAFF.

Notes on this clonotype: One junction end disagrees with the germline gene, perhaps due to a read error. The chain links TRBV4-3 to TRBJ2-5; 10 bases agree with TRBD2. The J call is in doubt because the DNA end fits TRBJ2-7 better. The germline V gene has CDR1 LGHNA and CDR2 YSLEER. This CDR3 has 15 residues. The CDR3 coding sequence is TGCGCCGGCAGCCAAGAGCTAGCGGGGGTATACGAGCAGTACTTC. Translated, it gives CAGSQELAGVYEQYF.

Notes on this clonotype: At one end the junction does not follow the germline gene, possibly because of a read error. The CDR3, as DNA: TGTGTCAGCAGCCCGAGGGGTCCTAACTCTGGGGCCAACGTCCTGACTTTC. Encoded protein: CVSSPRGPNSGANVLTF. The chain is built from TRBV4-2 and TRBJ2-6; possibly TRBD1 or TRBD2 for D (5 bases each). The germline V gene has CDR1 LGHNA and CDR2 YNFKEQ. CDR3 length: 17 residues.

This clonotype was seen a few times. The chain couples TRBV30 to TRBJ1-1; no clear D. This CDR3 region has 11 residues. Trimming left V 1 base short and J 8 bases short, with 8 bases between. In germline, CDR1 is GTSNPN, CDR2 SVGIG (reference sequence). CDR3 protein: CAWSGQTEAFF. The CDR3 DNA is TGTGCCTGGAGTGGGCAAACCGAAGCTTTCTTT.

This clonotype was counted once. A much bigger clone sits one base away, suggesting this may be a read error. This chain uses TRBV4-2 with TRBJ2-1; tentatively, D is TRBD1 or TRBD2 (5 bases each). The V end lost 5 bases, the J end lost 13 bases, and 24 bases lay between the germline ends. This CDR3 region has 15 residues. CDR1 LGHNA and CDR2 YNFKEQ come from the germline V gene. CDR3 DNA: TGTGCCAGCAGCGCCGGGACCGGGTACCAAGAGACCCAGTTCTTC. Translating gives CASSAGTGYQETQFF.

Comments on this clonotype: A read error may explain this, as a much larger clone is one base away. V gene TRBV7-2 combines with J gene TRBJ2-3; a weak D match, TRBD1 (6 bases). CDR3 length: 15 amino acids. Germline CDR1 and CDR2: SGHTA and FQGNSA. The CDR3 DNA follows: TGTGCCAGCAGCTTTTCCGGACAGAGCACAGATATGCAGTATTTT. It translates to CASSFSGQSTDMQYF.

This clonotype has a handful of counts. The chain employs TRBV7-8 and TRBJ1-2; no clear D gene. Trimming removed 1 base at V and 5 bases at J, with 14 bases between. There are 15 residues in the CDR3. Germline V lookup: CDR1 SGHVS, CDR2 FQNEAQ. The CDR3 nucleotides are TGTGCCAGCAGCTTAGACAGTACCTCCGAGTATGGCTACACCTTC. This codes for CASSLDSTSEYGYTF.

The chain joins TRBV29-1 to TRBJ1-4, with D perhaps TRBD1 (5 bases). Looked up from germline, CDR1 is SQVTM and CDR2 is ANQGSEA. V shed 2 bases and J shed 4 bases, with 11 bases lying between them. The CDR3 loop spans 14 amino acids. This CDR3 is CSVEKPGYNEKLFF. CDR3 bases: TGCAGCGTTGAAAAGCCAGGGTATAATGAAAAACTGTTTTTT. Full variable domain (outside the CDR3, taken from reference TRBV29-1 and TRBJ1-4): SAVISQKPSRDICQRGTSLTIQCQVDSQVTMMFWYRQQPGQSLTLIATANQGSEATYESGFVIDKFPISRPNLTFSTLTVSNMSPEDSSIYLCSVEKPGYNEKLFFGSGTQLSVL.

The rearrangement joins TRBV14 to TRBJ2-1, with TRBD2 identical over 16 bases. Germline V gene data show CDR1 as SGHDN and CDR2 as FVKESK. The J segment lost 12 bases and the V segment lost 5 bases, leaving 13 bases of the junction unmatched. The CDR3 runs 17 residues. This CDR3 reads CASSDAMGLAGGPMQFF. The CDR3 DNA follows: TGTGCCAGCAGCGACGCAATGGGACTAGCGGGAGGGCCGATGCAGTTCTTC.

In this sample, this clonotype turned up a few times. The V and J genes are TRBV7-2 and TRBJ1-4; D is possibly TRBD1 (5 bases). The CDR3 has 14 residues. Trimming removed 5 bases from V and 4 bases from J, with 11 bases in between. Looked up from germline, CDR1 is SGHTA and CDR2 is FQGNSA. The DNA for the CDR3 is TGTGCCAGCAGCCAGGGACTTCTTAATGAAAAACTGTTTTTT. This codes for CASSQGLLNEKLFF.